One sample yielded the 20 T cell receptor beta chains listed below, sequenced in a study of spatial heterogeneity in lung cancer. Points from the study as a whole: Expanded alpha and beta TCR counts within tumors tracked tumor mutation counts.

In TCRdb, the 5' RACE reads were re-called with MiXCR into one record per CDR3 protein. The table lists approximately 7,000 distinct CDR3 sequences, around an eighth of them singletons. Their antigens remain unidentified. The time point is: sample taken at primary tumor resection. The sample here was lung tumor tissue, taken at surgery. The receptor source for this set is a male donor with early-stage non-small cell lung cancer.

In its sample, this clonotype is medium-sized. Since the library was made to target alpha chains, this beta chain is a stray read and its abundance is not meaningful. The chain has TRBV10-3 and TRBJ2-7; the match to TRBD2 covers 10 bases. The CDR3 extends over 18 amino acids. V shed 2 bases, J shed 0 bases, and the junction held 10 bases outside the gene matches. Germline CDR1 and CDR2: ENHRY and SYGVKD. This CDR3 is CAISEILGLAESSYEQYF. The CDR3 region has the DNA TGTGCCATCAGTGAGATCTTAGGACTAGCGGAGAGCTCCTACGAGCAGTACTTC.

This clonotype was counted ten times or more. Because the library targeted alpha chains, this beta chain is an off-target read whose size means little. This sequence joins TRBV28 and TRBJ1-5; D not certain. The CDR3 has 18 amino acids. Trimming removed 6 bases at V and 0 bases at J, with 21 bases between. Germline V CDR1 and CDR2: MDHEN, SYDVKM. The CDR3 here is CASSYTEVNFYSNQPQHF. DNA for the CDR3: TGTGCCAGCAGCTATACAGAAGTCAACTTTTATAGCAATCAGCCCCAGCATTTT.

This clonotype was seen many times. The size of this beta chain means little, since it is a stray read in a library made for alpha chains. The chain couples TRBV7-9 to TRBJ2-1; TRBD2 agrees at 11 bases. J was trimmed by 1 base and V by 10 bases; bases with no gene match: 6. Germline CDR1 is SEHNR and CDR2 is FQNEAQ (reference sequence). The CDR3 is 15 amino acids. The CDR3 DNA is TGTGCCAACGAAGGACTAGCGGGTTCCTACAATGAGCAGTTCTTC. Its protein product is CANEGLAGSYNEQFF.

Relative to its sample, this clonotype is medium-sized. Since it is a stray read in a library aimed at alpha chains, this beta chain has a size that is not meaningful. CDR3 nucleotide sequence: TGTGCCAGCAGCCAAGATATTGGGGGAAGAAGCGAGCAGTACTTC. Protein: CASSQDIGGRSEQYF. This chain connects TRBV3-1 to TRBJ2-7; D could derive from TRBD1 or TRBD2 (5 bases each). Trimming removed 0 bases from V and 6 bases from J, with 15 bases in between. The CDR3 has 15 residues. Per germline, CDR1 LGHDT and CDR2 YNNKEL (reference sequence).

This clonotype was seen ten or more times. The library was built for alpha chains, so this beta chain is an off-target read and its size means little. This chain uses TRBV20-1 with TRBJ2-2; D might be TRBD1 or TRBD2, each matching 5 bases. Germline V CDR1 and CDR2: DFQATT, SNEGSKA (reference sequence). Between the trimmed V and J ends, which lost 1 base and 5 bases, there was a span of 11 bases. The CDR3 length is 14 residues. The CDR3 is CSARGGSSTGELFF. For the CDR3, the DNA is TGCAGTGCTAGAGGGGGGTCTTCTACCGGGGAGCTGTTTTTT.

This clonotype is medium-sized (0.01 to 0.1%) by share. Within a library made for alpha chains, this beta chain is off target, and its count is uninformative. The chain has TRBV20-1 and TRBJ2-3, with TRBD2 matching 15 bases. The CDR3 is 16 residues long. Unmatched junction bases numbered 6, after V lost 5 bases and J lost 3 bases. Germline V gene sequence: CDR1 DFQATT, CDR2 SNEGSKA (reference sequence). CDR3 bases: TGCAGTGCTTCAAGGACTAGCGGGAGGGAAACAGATACGCAGTATTTT. Translation: CSASRTSGRETDTQYF.

This clonotype was recorded many times. This beta chain represents an off-target read in a library built for alpha chains; its size is of limited meaning. This chain uses TRBV20-1 with TRBJ1-5; 7 nucleotides line up with TRBD1. Germline CDR1 reads DFQATT; CDR2 reads SNEGSKA (reference sequence). V shed 5 bases, J shed 3 bases, and the junction held 7 bases outside the gene matches. This CDR3 has 14 residues. This chain's CDR3 is CSASQGDNNQPQHF. The CDR3 nucleotides read TGCAGTGCTTCTCAGGGGGATAACAATCAGCCCCAGCATTTT.

Regarding this clonotype: This beta chain represents an off-target read in a library built for alpha chains; its size is of limited meaning. This chain links TRBV6-6 with TRBJ2-5; 14 bases are a match to TRBD2. Trimming cost V 0 bases and J 3 bases; bases outside gene matches: 12. The length of the CDR3 is 20 residues. Germline CDR1 reads MNHNY; CDR2 reads SVGAGI (reference sequence). In DNA, the CDR3 is TGTGCCAGCAGTTACTCCATGGGGCGCGGACTAGCGGGAGGAGAAGAGACCCAGTACTTC. Protein sequence: CASSYSMGRGLAGGEETQYF.

This clonotype was seen more than once but under ten times. Because the library targeted alpha chains, this beta chain is an off-target read whose size means little. The CDR3 loop reads CSGTTGYEQYF. The CDR3 DNA sequence: TGCAGCGGTACGACAGGGTACGAGCAGTACTTC. This chain connects TRBV29-1 to TRBJ2-7; 7 positions match TRBD1. The CDR3 contains 11 residues. The trim removed 7 bases at V and 4 bases at J, leaving 4 bases unmatched. Germline CDR1 reads SQVTM; CDR2 reads ANQGSEA.

This clonotype was seen more than once but under ten times. A library made for alpha chains picked up this beta chain off target, so its size means little. The chain recombines TRBV12-3 or TRBV12-4 with TRBJ1-2; D is possibly TRBD1 (5 bases). The CDR3 sequence is 14 residues long. V lost 3 bases and J 5 bases, leaving 13 bases between the germline ends. CDR3 sequence: CASSFGGRGYGYTF. The CDR3 DNA reads TGTGCCAGCAGTTTTGGGGGGAGAGGTTATGGCTACACCTTC.

By proportion, this clonotype is large. The library was prepared for alpha chains; this beta chain is a stray read, so its frequency means little. The chain combines TRBV12-3 or TRBV12-4 with TRBJ1-5; tentatively, D is TRBD1 (6 bases). The CDR3 has 17 residues. V was trimmed by 4 bases and J by 2 bases, leaving 18 bases between them. Written as DNA, the CDR3 is TGTGCCAGCAGTTCGGGGACCGGCAGGGGAGGCAATCAGCCCCAGCATTTT. Its translation: CASSSGTGRGGNQPQHF.

This clonotype was recorded only once. This beta chain came through as a stray read in a library set up for alpha chains, and its size says little. The J gene is TRBJ2-5, the V gene TRBV5-4, with a weak D call TRBD2 (5 bases). The V gene lost 2 bases and the J gene lost 4 bases, with 12 bases spanning the gap. The CDR3 has 14 residues. The germline gives CDR1 SGHNT, CDR2 YYREEE (reference sequence). The CDR3 nucleotides read TGTGCCAGCAGCTTCCAAGGGAGACGAGAGACCCAGTACTTC. Protein sequence: CASSFQGRRETQYF. Full variable domain (remainder filled in from reference TRBV5-4 and TRBJ2-5): ETGVTQSPTHLIKTRGQQVTLRCSSQSGHNTVSWYQQALGQGPQFIFQYYREEENGRGNFPPRFSGLQFPNYSSELNVNALELDDSALYLCASSFQGRRETQYFGPGTRLLVL.

The sample holds many counts of this clonotype. This beta chain represents an off-target read in a library built for alpha chains; its size is of limited meaning. The chain uses TRBV11-1 and TRBJ2-1, with unresolved D. Germline V CDR1 and CDR2: SGHAT, FQDESV (reference sequence). The length of the CDR3 is 11 residues. V gave up 0 bases and J gave up 8 bases, with 2 bases separating them. The CDR3 protein is CASSLAHEQFF. The CDR3 nucleotides read TGTGCCAGCAGCTTAGCCCATGAGCAGTTCTTC.

As concerns this clonotype: This beta chain slipped into a library made for alpha chains as a stray read, so its size is not meaningful. V usage is TRBV2 and J usage is TRBJ2-3; D gene unclear. The CDR3 spans 13 residues. The V gene lost 11 bases and the J gene lost 1 base, with 13 bases spanning the gap. Germline CDR1 is SNHLY and CDR2 is FYNNEI. In nucleotides, the CDR3 is TGTGCCGGCAAATCCGTAGGCACAGATACGCAGTATTTT. Amino acids: CAGKSVGTDTQYF.

With respect to this clonotype: Within a library made for alpha chains, this beta chain is off target, and its count is uninformative. This chain links TRBV12-5 with TRBJ1-5; D gene unclear. From germline, CDR1 is LGHNT and CDR2 FRNRAP. The CDR3 extends over 13 amino acids. V dropped 6 bases and J dropped 7 bases, with 13 bases sitting between them. This CDR3 reads CASGNGELQPQHF. CDR3 nucleotide sequence: TGTGCTAGTGGCAACGGTGAGCTGCAGCCCCAGCATTTT.

This clonotype was counted ten times or more. With the library built for alpha chains, this beta chain is off target and its frequency is not meaningful. The J gene is TRBJ2-7, the V gene TRBV5-4; possible D gene TRBD2, 5 bases. The V end was cut by 3 bases, the J end by 2 bases, with 12 bases between. The CDR3 sequence is 14 residues long. Germline V gene sequence: CDR1 SGHNT, CDR2 YYREEE (reference sequence). CDR3 residues: CASSSGSSAYEQYF. The CDR3 DNA is TGTGCCAGCAGCTCGGGGAGCTCCGCCTACGAGCAGTACTTC.

A note on this clonotype: In a library made to pick up alpha chains, this beta chain is a stray read with a size that means little. This chain joins TRBV27 and TRBJ2-1, with 10 nucleotides matching TRBD2. Germline V lookup: CDR1 MNHEY, CDR2 SMNVEV (reference sequence). There are 15 residues in the CDR3. The ends lost 0 bases at V and 9 bases at J; junction bases unmatched: 5. The DNA of the CDR3 is TGTGCCAGCAGTTTATCCCTAGCGGGAGTAGGTGAGCAGTTCTTC. It yields the protein CASSLSLAGVGEQFF.

As for this clonotype: Within a library made for alpha chains, this beta chain is off target, and its count is uninformative. The V and J genes are TRBV6-5 and TRBJ2-3; 11 bases are a match to TRBD2. V lost 4 bases and J lost 3; bases outside the gene matches: 0. This CDR3 region has 14 residues. Germline V gene lookup returns CDR1 MNHEY and CDR2 SVGAGI. DNA for the CDR3: TGTGCCAGCAGTTGGACTAGCGGGACAGATACGCAGTATTTT. Encoded protein: CASSWTSGTDTQYF.

This clonotype was counted a few times. This beta chain was picked up by a library intended for alpha chains and is off target, so its count carries little meaning. The V gene is TRBV14, the J gene TRBJ2-1; weak D call: TRBD1 (6 bases). Trimming removed 0 bases from V and 6 bases from J, with 12 bases in between. The germline gives CDR1 SGHDN, CDR2 FVKESK. The CDR3 loop spans 15 amino acids. The chain's CDR3 is CASSQEQGFGNEQFF. The CDR3 region has the DNA TGTGCCAGCAGCCAAGAACAGGGTTTTGGCAATGAGCAGTTCTTC.

Turning to this clonotype: No DNA is shown, since the ends of the CDR3 on it are uncertain; the CDR3 is the one TCRdb lists. This beta chain was picked up by a library intended for alpha chains and is off target, so its count carries little meaning. V and J are TRBV7-2 and TRBJ2-5; the D call TRBD1 from the table was never checked on the DNA. The CDR3 numbers 20 amino acids, ends counted. Germline V gene sequence: CDR1 SGHTA, CDR2 FQGNSA. Here the CDR3 reads CASSIYLCSVGTGPRETQYF.